This TCR beta chain was recovered during a study of cytomegalovirus exposure and HLA in healthy donors. Study as a whole: Caucasian-associated ancestry cluster membership applied to 75% to 85% of 300 to 450 genotyped donors. Study results and limitations: With DRB1 most and HLA-C fewest, TCR association rates differed between HLA loci in a later analysis. In a later analysis, TCR beta V- and J-gene trimming showed a link to a missense DCLRE1C variant.

Of note for this clone: What it recognizes is unknown.

13 Jbeta primers and 60 Vbeta primers were used for the PCR. Sequenced by immunoSEQ multiplex PCR; TCRdb stores in-frame clones only, minus some. The data contain approximately 210,000 clones, roughly four fifths of them singletons. This receptor was taken from a man aged 18 to 35 in good health and CMV-seronegative. Sequenced material: PBMCs.

CDR3 region: CASTSWESEKLFF. The CDR3 region has the DNA TGTGCCAGTACCTCGTGGGAGAGTGAAAAACTGTTTTTT. This chain joins TRBV19 and TRBJ1-4; the D is unclear. Trimming took 7 bases from V and 7 from J, leaving 13 bases between them. Germline loops: CDR1 LNHDA, CDR2 SQIVND (reference sequence). The CDR3 has 13 amino acids.